This section outlines one T cell receptor beta chain sequence together with its context. V trimming: 4 bases; J trimming: 2 bases; junction bases outside the gene matches: 2. The CDR3 is 15 residues long. In germline, CDR1 is MNHNY, CDR2 SVGAGI (reference sequence). These data belong to a study of blood T cell repertoires in COVID-19. Across the whole study: COVID-19 samples from acute and convalescent phases originated in the United States, Italy and Spain. From T cells, B-cell-depleted T cells, or PBMCs came the material, which was cDNA or gDNA.

Per the original methods: Using reference gene primer amplification, nucleated cell counts were estimated. Only in-frame clones appear in the TCRdb table, and some are missing; sequencing was by immunoSEQ multiplex PCR. For V, J and clone size, that table is used; D and trimming come from the DNA. This table holds 150,000 to 200,000 clones, 88% found once. The TCR originated in a man between 45 and 60 years old who had recovered from COVID-19. The sequencing sample was made of peripheral blood. The V and J genes are TRBV6-6 and TRBJ1-6; 7 bases are shared with TRBD1. CDR3 bases: TGTGCCAGCAGTTCCCAGGGGGCCTATAATTCACCCCTCCACTTT. It yields the protein CASSSQGAYNSPLHF.